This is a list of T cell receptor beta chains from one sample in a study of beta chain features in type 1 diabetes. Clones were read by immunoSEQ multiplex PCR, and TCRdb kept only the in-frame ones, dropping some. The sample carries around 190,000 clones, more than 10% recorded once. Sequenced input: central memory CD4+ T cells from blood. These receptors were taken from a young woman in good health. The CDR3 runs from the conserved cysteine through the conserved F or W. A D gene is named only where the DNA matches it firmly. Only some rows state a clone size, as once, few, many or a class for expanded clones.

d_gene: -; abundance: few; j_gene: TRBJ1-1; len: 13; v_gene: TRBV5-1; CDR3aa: CASSLGGVAEAFF; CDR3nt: TGCGCCAGCAGCTTAGGGGGAGTCGCTGAAGCTTTCTTT
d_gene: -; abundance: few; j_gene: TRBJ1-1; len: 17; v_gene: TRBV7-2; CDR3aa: CASSTSRISTGNTEAFF; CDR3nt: TGTGCCAGCAGCACTTCACGAATTAGCACAGGGAACACTGAAGCTTTCTTT
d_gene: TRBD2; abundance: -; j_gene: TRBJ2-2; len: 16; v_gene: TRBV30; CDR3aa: CAWIPSGRAGIGELFF; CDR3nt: TGTGCCTGGATCCCGAGCGGGAGGGCCGGTATCGGGGAGCTGTTTTTT
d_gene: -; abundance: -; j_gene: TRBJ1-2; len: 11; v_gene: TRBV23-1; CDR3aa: CAREGGYGYTF; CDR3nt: TGCGCCCGAGAGGGTGGCTATGGCTACACCTTC
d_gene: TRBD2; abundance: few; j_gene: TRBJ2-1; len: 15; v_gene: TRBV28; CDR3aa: CASTFSGISYNEQFF; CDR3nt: TGTGCCAGCACCTTCAGCGGGATCAGCTACAATGAGCAGTTCTTC
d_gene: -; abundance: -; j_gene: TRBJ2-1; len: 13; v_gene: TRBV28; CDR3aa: CASRNAEYNEQFF; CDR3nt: TGTGCCAGCAGAAACGCGGAGTACAATGAGCAGTTCTTC
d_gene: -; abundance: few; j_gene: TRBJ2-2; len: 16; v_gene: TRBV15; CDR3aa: CATSRGGHLRTGELFF; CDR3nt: TGTGCCACCAGCAGAGGAGGACACCTTAGAACCGGGGAGCTGTTTTTT
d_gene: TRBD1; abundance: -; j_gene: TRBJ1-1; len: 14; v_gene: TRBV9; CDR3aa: CASSARGRDTEAFF; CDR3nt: TGTGCCAGCAGCGCGAGGGGGCGAGACACTGAAGCTTTCTTT
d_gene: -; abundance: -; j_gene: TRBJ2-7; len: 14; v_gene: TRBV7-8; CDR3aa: CASSLGSVDYEQYF; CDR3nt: TGTGCCAGCAGCCTTGGTAGTGTCGACTACGAGCAGTACTTC
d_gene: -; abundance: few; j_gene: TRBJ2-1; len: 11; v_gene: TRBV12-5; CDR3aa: CASGLIDEQFF; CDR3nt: TGTGCTAGTGGCTTGATCGATGAGCAGTTCTTC
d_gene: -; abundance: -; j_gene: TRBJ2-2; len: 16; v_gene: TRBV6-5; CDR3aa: CASSYAQSGLAGELFF; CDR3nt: TGTGCCAGCAGTTACGCCCAGTCTGGTCTGGCCGGGGAGCTGTTTTTT
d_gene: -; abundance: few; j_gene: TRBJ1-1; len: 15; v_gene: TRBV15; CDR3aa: CATSRDEGSWTEAFF; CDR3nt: TGTGCCACCAGCAGAGATGAGGGTTCGTGGACTGAAGCTTTCTTT
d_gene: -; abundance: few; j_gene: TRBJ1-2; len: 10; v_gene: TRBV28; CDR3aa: CASSLRGYTF; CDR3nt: TGTGCCAGCAGTTTACGGGGCTACACCTTC
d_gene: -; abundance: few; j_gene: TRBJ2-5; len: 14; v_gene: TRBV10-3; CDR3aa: CAISEGTVLETQYF; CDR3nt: TGTGCCATCAGTGAGGGGACTGTATTGGAGACCCAGTACTTC
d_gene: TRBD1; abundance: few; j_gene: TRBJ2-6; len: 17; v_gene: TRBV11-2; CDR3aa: CASSTGQGSSGANVLTF; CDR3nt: TGTGCCAGCAGCACGGGACAGGGATCCTCTGGGGCCAACGTCCTGACTTTC
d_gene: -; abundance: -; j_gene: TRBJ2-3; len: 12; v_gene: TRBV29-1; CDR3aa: CSVELTGDTQYF; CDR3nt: TGCAGCGTTGAACTAACAGGAGATACGCAGTATTTT
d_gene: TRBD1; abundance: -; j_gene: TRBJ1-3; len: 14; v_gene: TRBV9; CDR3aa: CASSVYEGANTIYF; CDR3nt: TGTGCCAGCAGCGTATATGAGGGGGCGAACACCATATATTTT
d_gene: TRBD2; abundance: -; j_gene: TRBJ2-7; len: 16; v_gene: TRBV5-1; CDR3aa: CASSSGPPSGGYEQYF; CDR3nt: TGCGCCAGCAGCTCCGGACCCCCTAGCGGGGGTTACGAGCAGTACTTC
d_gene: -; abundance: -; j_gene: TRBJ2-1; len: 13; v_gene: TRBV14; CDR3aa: CASSRRGRDEQFF; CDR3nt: TGTGCCAGCAGCCGTAGAGGTAGAGATGAGCAGTTCTTC
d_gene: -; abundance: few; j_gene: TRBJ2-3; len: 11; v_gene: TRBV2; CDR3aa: CASSVSGTQYF; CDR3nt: TGTGCCAGCAGTGTGTCCGGTACGCAGTATTTT
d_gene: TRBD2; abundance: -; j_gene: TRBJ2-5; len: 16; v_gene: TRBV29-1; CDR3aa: CSGDSGSWICQETQYF; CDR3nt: TGCAGCGGTGATAGCGGGAGCTGGATATGCCAAGAGACCCAGTACTTC
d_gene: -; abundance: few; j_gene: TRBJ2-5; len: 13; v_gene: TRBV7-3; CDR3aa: CASSQTAQETQYF; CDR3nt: TGTGCCAGCAGCCAGACAGCGCAAGAGACCCAGTACTTC
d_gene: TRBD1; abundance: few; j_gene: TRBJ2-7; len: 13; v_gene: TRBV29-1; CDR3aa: CSVAGTGGGEQYF; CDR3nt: TGCAGCGTTGCCGGGACAGGGGGCGGCGAGCAGTACTTC
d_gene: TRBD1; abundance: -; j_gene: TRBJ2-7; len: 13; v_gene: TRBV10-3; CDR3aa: CAISGQGTYEQYF; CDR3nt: TGTGCCATCAGTGGACAGGGGACCTACGAGCAGTACTTC
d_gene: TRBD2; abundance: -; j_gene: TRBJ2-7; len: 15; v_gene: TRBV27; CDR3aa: CASSQSGGGAYEQYF; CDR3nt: TGTGCCAGCAGTCAAAGCGGGGGAGGCGCCTACGAGCAGTACTTC
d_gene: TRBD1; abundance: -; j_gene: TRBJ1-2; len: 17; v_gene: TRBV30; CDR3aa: CAWIPLGTGGEGYGYTF; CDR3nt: TGTGCCTGGATTCCCCTTGGGACAGGGGGTGAGGGCTATGGCTACACCTTC
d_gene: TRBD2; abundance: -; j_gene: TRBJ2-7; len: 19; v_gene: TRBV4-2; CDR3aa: CASSQTPGLAGRSSYEQYF; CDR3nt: TGTGCCAGCAGCCAAACGCCGGGACTAGCGGGTAGGAGCTCCTACGAGCAGTACTTC
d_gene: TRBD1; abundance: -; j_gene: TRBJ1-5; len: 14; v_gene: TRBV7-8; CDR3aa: CASSPDRATQPQHF; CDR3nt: TGTGCCAGCAGCCCCGACAGGGCCACTCAGCCCCAGCATTTT
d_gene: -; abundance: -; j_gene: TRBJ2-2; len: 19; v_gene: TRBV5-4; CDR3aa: CASSPGGVRGTYNTGELFF; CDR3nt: TGTGCCAGCAGCCCCGGAGGGGTTCGGGGGACTTACAACACCGGGGAGCTGTTTTTT
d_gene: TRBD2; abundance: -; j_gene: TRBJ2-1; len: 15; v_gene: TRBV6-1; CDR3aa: CASKASGRKGDEQFF; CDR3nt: TGTGCCAGCAAAGCTAGCGGGAGGAAGGGCGATGAGCAGTTCTTC
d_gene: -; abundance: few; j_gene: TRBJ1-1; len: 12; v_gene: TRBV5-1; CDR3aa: CASSTGTTEAFF; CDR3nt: TGCGCCAGCAGCACAGGGACCACTGAAGCTTTCTTT
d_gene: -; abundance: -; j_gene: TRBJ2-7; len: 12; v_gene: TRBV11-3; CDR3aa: CASSQGSYEQYF; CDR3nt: TGTGCCAGCAGCCAGGGATCCTACGAGCAGTACTTC
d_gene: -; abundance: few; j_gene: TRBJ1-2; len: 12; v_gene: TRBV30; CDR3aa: CASKGERGGYTF; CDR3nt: TGTGCCTCCAAGGGGGAGCGGGGCGGCTACACCTTC
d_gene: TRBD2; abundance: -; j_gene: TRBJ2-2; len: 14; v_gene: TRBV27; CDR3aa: CASHGLAETGELFF; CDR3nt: TGTGCCAGCCATGGACTAGCGGAAACCGGGGAGCTGTTTTTT
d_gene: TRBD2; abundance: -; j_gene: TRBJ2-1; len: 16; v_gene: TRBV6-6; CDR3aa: CASRSSGRGDNNEQFF; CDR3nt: TGTGCCAGCAGGTCTAGCGGGAGAGGTGATAACAATGAGCAGTTCTTC
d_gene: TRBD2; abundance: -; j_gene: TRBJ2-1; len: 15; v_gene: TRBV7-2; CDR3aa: CASSLTSGLYNEQFF; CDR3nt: TGTGCCAGCAGCTTAACTAGCGGGTTATACAATGAGCAGTTCTTC
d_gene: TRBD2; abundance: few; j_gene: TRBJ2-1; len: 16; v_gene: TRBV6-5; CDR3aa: CASSFLAGSSYNEQFF; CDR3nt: TGTGCCAGCAGTTTCCTAGCGGGGAGCTCCTACAATGAGCAGTTCTTC
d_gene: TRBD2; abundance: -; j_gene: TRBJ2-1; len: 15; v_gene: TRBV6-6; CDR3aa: CASRRGTSDRDEQFF; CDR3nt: TGTGCCAGCAGGCGAGGAACTAGCGACCGCGATGAGCAGTTCTTC
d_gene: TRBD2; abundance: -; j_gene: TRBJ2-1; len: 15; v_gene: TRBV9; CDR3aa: CASSAVTSATNEQFF; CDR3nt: TGTGCCAGCAGCGCAGTCACTAGCGCTACCAATGAGCAGTTCTTC
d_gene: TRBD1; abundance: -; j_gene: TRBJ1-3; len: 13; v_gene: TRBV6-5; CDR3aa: CASRTGVGNTIYF; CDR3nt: TGTGCCAGCAGGACAGGGGTCGGAAACACCATATATTTT
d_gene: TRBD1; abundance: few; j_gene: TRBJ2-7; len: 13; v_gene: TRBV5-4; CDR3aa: CASSPGQGPEQYF; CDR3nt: TGTGCCAGCAGCCCGGGACAGGGACCCGAGCAGTACTTC
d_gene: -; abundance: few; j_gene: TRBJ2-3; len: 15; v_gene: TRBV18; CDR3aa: CASSADIGTSGTQYF; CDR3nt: TGTGCCAGCTCAGCGGACATCGGAACGAGTGGTACGCAGTATTTT
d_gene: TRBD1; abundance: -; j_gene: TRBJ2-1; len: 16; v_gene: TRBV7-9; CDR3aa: CASSSGTGSVWNEQFF; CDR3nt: TGTGCCAGCAGCTCCGGGACAGGCTCTGTTTGGAATGAGCAGTTCTTC
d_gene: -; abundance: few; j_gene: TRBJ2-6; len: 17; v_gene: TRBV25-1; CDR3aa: CASSETGTLSGANVLTF; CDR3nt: TGTGCCAGCAGTGAGACAGGGACTCTCTCTGGGGCCAACGTCCTGACTTTC
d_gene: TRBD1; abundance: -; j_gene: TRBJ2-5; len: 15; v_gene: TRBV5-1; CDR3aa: CASSWGQGAQETQYF; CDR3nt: TGCGCCAGCAGCTGGGGACAGGGGGCCCAAGAGACCCAGTACTTC
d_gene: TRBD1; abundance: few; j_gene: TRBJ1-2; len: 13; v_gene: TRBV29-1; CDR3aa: CSSAGTGNYGYTF; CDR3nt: TGCAGCTCGGCCGGGACAGGGAACTATGGCTACACCTTC
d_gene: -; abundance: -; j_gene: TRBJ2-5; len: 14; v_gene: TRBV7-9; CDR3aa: CASSTGLFGETQYF; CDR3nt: TGTGCCAGCAGCACGGGACTTTTCGGGGAGACCCAGTACTTC
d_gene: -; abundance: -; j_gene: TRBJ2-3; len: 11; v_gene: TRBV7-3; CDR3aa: CASSPGNTQYF; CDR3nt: TGTGCCAGCAGCCCGGGGAATACGCAGTATTTT
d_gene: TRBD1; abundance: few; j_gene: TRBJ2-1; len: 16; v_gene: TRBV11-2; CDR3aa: CASSYLRGRSIDEQFF; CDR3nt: TGTGCCAGCAGCTATCTCAGGGGGCGGTCGATAGATGAGCAGTTCTTC
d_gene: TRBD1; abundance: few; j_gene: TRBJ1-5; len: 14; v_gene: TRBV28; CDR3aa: CASTLGQGNTLQHF; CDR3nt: TGTGCCAGCACTCTGGGACAGGGTAACACGCTCCAGCATTTT
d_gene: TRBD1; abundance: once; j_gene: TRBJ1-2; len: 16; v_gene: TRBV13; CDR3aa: CASSYTRQGQNYGYTF; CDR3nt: TGTGCCAGCAGCTATACCCGACAGGGACAAAACTATGGCTACACCTTC
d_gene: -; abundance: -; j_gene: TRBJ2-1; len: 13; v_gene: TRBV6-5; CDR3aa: CASSYSGEVKQFF; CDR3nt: TGTGCCAGCAGTTACTCTGGGGAGGTAAAGCAGTTCTTC
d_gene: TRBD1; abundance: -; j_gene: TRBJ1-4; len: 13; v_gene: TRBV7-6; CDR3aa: CASSLGQDRKLFF; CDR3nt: TGTGCCAGCAGTCTCGGACAGGACAGAAAACTGTTTTTT